This T cell receptor (beta chain) came from a study of T cells after yellow fever vaccination. The ends were cut back, 5 bases at V and 6 bases at J, with 28 bases in the middle. The germline V gene has CDR1 DFQATT and CDR2 SNEGSKA (reference sequence). The CDR3 has 17 amino acids. TCRdb recomputed calls from the 5' RACE reads with MiXCR, one row per CDR3 protein. The table records hundreds of thousands of distinct CDR3 sequences, about 13% of them present only once. This clonotype was observed a handful of times. The clonotype was recovered from a man aged 30 to 39 who received the YFV17D yellow fever vaccine. This sample comprised PBMCs, obtained on the day of the yellow fever booster vaccination. The V gene is TRBV20-1, the J gene TRBJ1-2, with a tentative D call TRBD1 (5 bases). For the CDR3, the DNA is TGCAGTGCTTTATGGCCCCCGGAGGGGAGGGGTCGAGATGGCTACACCTTC. Its protein is CSALWPPEGRGRDGYTF.